This note documents a single T cell receptor beta chain sequence. The protocol was immunoSEQ multiplex PCR, while the TCRdb copy is restricted to in-frame clones and leaves out a portion. The sample has approximately 1,500 clones; just over 75% are singletons. This entry is derived from a study of PD-1 blockade in classical Hodgkin lymphoma. The germline CDR1 and CDR2 sequences are GTSNPN and SVGIG (reference sequence). V was pared by 7 bases and J by 0 bases, with 12 bases between. The CDR3 spans 13 residues. Documented time point: cycle 4 day 1 (C4D1), after around six weeks of nivolumab. Every patient experienced relapse after autologous stem cell transplantation, and brentuximab vedotin exposure varied. Isolation of CD8+ T cells from thawed PBMCs used magnetic negative selection.

The receptor was isolated from a human donor with classical Hodgkin lymphoma. The donor label of this sample is uncertain. Sequenced material: CD8+ T cells from blood, taken before the fourth cycle of nivolumab. The chain recombines TRBV30 with TRBJ2-5, with no clear D. The CDR3 sequence is CAFIEKYQETQYF. The CDR3 region has the DNA TGTGCCTTCATTGAAAAGTACCAAGAGACCCAGTACTTC.